Presented here are 24 T cell receptor beta chains from one specimen sequenced in a study of blood T cell repertoires in COVID-19. Only in-frame clones appear in the TCRdb table, and some are missing; sequencing was by immunoSEQ multiplex PCR. The table lists under 150,000 clones, approximately 85% of them singletons. Sequenced input: peripheral blood. The origin of the receptors is a man aged 35-49 years with acute or convalescent COVID-19.

The chain links TRBV18 to TRBJ2-5, with a weak D call TRBD1 (6 bases). The CDR3 contains 14 residues. Trimming left V 3 bases short and J 2 bases short, with 10 bases between. Germline CDR1 reads KGHSH; CDR2 reads LQKENI. The CDR3 loop is CASSPDSYQETQYF. CDR3 in DNA: TGTGCCAGCTCACCGGACAGCTATCAAGAGACCCAGTACTTC.

The sample holds one count of this clone. This sequence joins TRBV14 and TRBJ2-1; TRBD2 is a possible D gene (7 bases). This CDR3 comprises 16 residues. The germline V gene has CDR1 SGHDN and CDR2 FVKESK. The ends were cut back, 0 bases at V and 12 bases at J, with 21 bases in the middle. The CDR3 sequence is CASSQEASGVVGGQFF. The CDR3 DNA reads TGTGCCAGCAGCCAAGAAGCCAGCGGGGTGGTAGGGGGGCAGTTCTTC. Supplemented by reference TRBV14 and TRBJ2-1, the full variable domain reads EAGVTQFPSHSVIEKGQTVTLRCDPISGHDNLYWYRRVMGKEIKFLLHFVKESKQDESGMPNNRFLAERTGGTYSTLKVQPAELEDSGVYFCASSQEASGVVGGQFFGPGTRLTVL.

CDR3 amino acids: CAIAGLAANTGELFF. CDR3 DNA: TGTGCCATCGCCGGACTAGCGGCTAACACCGGGGAGCTGTTTTTT. This chain links TRBV10-3 with TRBJ2-2, with TRBD2 matching 10 bases. Trimming at V came to 8 bases and at J to 2 bases, leaving 5 bases not matched to a gene. The CDR3 has 15 amino acids. CDR1 is ENHRY, CDR2 SYGVKD, per germline.

The gene calls are TRBV7-8 and TRBJ2-5, with 10 bases that match TRBD2. V lost 2 bases to trimming and J lost 2 bases; unmatched junction nucleotides: 8. There are 17 residues in the CDR3. CDR1 is SGHVS and CDR2 is FQNEAQ in the germline V gene. CDR3 bases: TGTGCCAGCAGCTTATCATTTGCTAGCGGGGGACAAGAGACCCAGTACTTC. Translated: CASSLSFASGGQETQYF.

This clone was recorded a few times. The V call is TRBV7-2, the J call TRBJ1-6; 7 bases map to TRBD1. The V and J ends lost 3 bases and 8 bases, in that order; junction bases with no gene match: 7. CDR1 SGHTA and CDR2 FQGNSA come from the germline V gene. The CDR3 has 15 amino acids. The CDR3 DNA follows: TGTGCCAGCAGCTTGGCAGGGGGGAGTTATTCACCCCTCCACTTT. It codes for CASSLAGGSYSPLHF.

The gene calls are TRBV27 and TRBJ1-1; unclear D gene. From germline, CDR1 is MNHEY and CDR2 SMNVEV (reference sequence). Trimming cost V 7 bases and J 1 base, with 10 bases left between them. This CDR3 has 13 residues. CDR3 nucleotide sequence: TGTGCCAGCACCAGAACACCGAACACTGAAGCTTTCTTT. Its translation: CASTRTPNTEAFF.

The chain is built from TRBV7-9 and TRBJ2-3; TRBD1 matches at 7 bases. The CDR3 spans 15 residues. The trim removed 5 bases at V and 2 bases at J, leaving 7 bases unmatched. CDR1 is SEHNR, CDR2 FQNEAQ, per germline (reference sequence). The CDR3 loop is CASSPPGQNTDTQYF. The CDR3 DNA is TGTGCCAGCAGCCCACCGGGACAGAACACAGATACGCAGTATTTT.

The gene calls are TRBV9 and TRBJ2-7; 10 bases fit TRBD1. Germline CDR1 reads SGDLS; CDR2 reads YYNGEE. V lost 6 bases to trimming and J lost 5 bases; unmatched junction nucleotides: 8. This CDR3 has 14 residues. The CDR3 DNA follows: TGTGCCAGCATCCTAGGGACAGGGGTCCACGAGCAGTACTTC. This sequence encodes CASILGTGVHEQYF.

This chain connects TRBV24-1 to TRBJ2-3; D is possibly TRBD1 (6 bases). There are 16 residues in the CDR3. The ends were cut back, 4 bases at V and 3 bases at J, with 16 bases in the middle. Per germline, CDR1 KGHDR and CDR2 SFDVKD. The CDR3 DNA sequence: TGTGCCACCAGTGACCCCCGACAGGATAGGACAGATACGCAGTATTTT. It codes for CATSDPRQDRTDTQYF.

V and J are TRBV7-9 and TRBJ1-4; 8 bases are shared with TRBD1. After removal of 4 bases from V and 0 bases from J, the junction contained 7 bases not matched to a gene. Looked up from germline, CDR1 is SEHNR and CDR2 is FQNEAQ (reference sequence). The CDR3 extends over 17 amino acids. The CDR3 DNA reads TGTGCCAGCAGCTACCGGGACAGGCTTGCAACTAATGAAAAACTGTTTTTT. This sequence encodes CASSYRDRLATNEKLFF.

The chain links TRBV11-1 to TRBJ2-7; D may be TRBD1 (6 bases). V lost 2 bases, J lost 1 base, and 9 bases lay in between. The CDR3 has 14 residues. Germline V lookup: CDR1 SGHAT, CDR2 FQDESV (reference sequence). The CDR3 region is CASSLSRGSYEQYF. The CDR3 coding sequence is TGTGCCAGCAGCTTATCCAGGGGTTCCTACGAGCAGTACTTC.

This clone showed up just a few times. The chain carries TRBV7-9 and TRBJ2-7, with D unclear. Germline V lookup: CDR1 SEHNR, CDR2 FQNEAQ (reference sequence). V gave up 2 bases and J gave up 1 base, with 9 bases separating them. This CDR3 is 14 amino acids long. CDR3 sequence reads: CASSLLASSYEQYF. Written as DNA, the CDR3 is TGTGCCAGCAGCTTACTGGCTTCTTCCTACGAGCAGTACTTC.

The chain employs TRBV5-5 and TRBJ2-6, with TRBD1 matching 11 bases. Germline assignment: CDR1 SGHKS and CDR2 YYEKEE (reference sequence). V gave up 4 bases and J gave up 0 bases; unmatched junction bases: 3. This CDR3 contains 17 residues. CDR3 coding DNA: TGTGCCAGCAGCCGGGGACAGGGGGTCTCTGGGGCCAACGTCCTGACTTTC. It encodes CASSRGQGVSGANVLTF.

This clone is a singleton in its sample. The J gene is TRBJ1-6, the V gene TRBV9; D unclear. Germline V gene sequence: CDR1 SGDLS, CDR2 YYNGEE. The CDR3 is 14 amino acids. Trimming stripped 4 bases from V and 9 bases from J, with 14 bases between. The CDR3 loop is CASSFLPGGSPLHF. The CDR3 nucleotides are TGTGCCAGCAGCTTCCTCCCCGGAGGTTCACCCCTCCACTTT.

The V call is TRBV7-6, the J call TRBJ2-7; TRBD1 aligns across 11 bases. Per germline, CDR1 SGHVS and CDR2 FNYEAQ. There are 14 residues in the CDR3. J gave up 2 bases and V 5 bases, and 2 bases lay outside the gene matches. CDR3 loop: CASSQGQGAYEQYF. The CDR3 coding sequence is TGTGCCAGCAGCCAGGGACAGGGGGCCTACGAGCAGTACTTC. The full variable domain, its missing parts supplied by reference TRBV7-6 and TRBJ2-7, is GAGVSQSPRYKVTKRGQDVALRCDPISGHVSLYWYRQALGQGPEFLTYFNYEAQQDKSGLPNDRFSAERPEGSISTLTIQRTEQRDSAMYRCASSQGQGAYEQYFGPGTRLTVT.

The chain is built from TRBV7-8 and TRBJ2-1, with 8 bases identical to TRBD1. Per the germline V gene, CDR1 is SGHVS and CDR2 is FQNEAQ. The V segment lost 6 bases and the J segment 4 bases; nucleotides outside the gene matches: 14. This CDR3 contains 17 residues. The CDR3: CASSRQGAASSYNEQFF. CDR3 coding DNA: TGTGCCAGCAGTCGGCAGGGGGCGGCCTCCTCTTACAATGAGCAGTTCTTC.

This clone showed up just once. V is TRBV15 and J is TRBJ2-1; 7 bases agree with TRBD1. This CDR3 spans 14 amino acids. The junction had 9 bases not matched to a gene; V was cut back by 7 bases and J by 6 bases. CDR1 and CDR2 from the germline V gene are LNHNV and YYDKDF (reference sequence). The CDR3 protein is CATTRQGRFNEQFF. The CDR3 nucleotides are TGTGCCACCACCCGACAGGGAAGGTTCAATGAGCAGTTCTTC.

The chain joins TRBV3-1 (or the pseudogene TRBV3-2) to TRBJ1-6, with D possibly TRBD1 on 6 matching bases. V gave up 4 bases and J gave up 6 bases, with 16 bases separating them. This CDR3 is built from 16 residues. Germline CDR1 and CDR2: LGHDT and YNNKEL (reference sequence). The CDR3 DNA follows: TGTGCCAGCAGCCCCCGGCAGGGGTCATTTAATTCACCCCTCCACTTT. Amino acid sequence: CASSPRQGSFNSPLHF.

V and J are TRBV5-1 and TRBJ2-1, with D possibly TRBD2 on 6 matching bases. CDR3 length: 15 residues. The germline V gene encodes CDR1 SGHRS and CDR2 YFSETQ. Trimming stripped 7 bases from V and 3 bases from J, with 17 bases between. CDR3 nucleotides: TGCGCCAGCTCCCTTGGAGGGCCTCTCTACAATGAGCAGTTCTTC. Translated: CASSLGGPLYNEQFF. Variable domain in full (rest from reference TRBV5-1 and TRBJ2-1): KAGVTQTPRYLIKTRGQQVTLSCSPISGHRSVSWYQQTPGQGLQFLFEYFSETQRNKGNFPGRFSGRQFSNSRSEMNVSTLELGDSALYLCASSLGGPLYNEQFFGPGTRLTVL.

This chain links TRBV3-1 (or the pseudogene TRBV3-2) with TRBJ1-2; D is ambiguous. The germline V gene encodes CDR1 LGHDT and CDR2 YNNKEL (reference sequence). The V gene lost 2 bases and the J gene lost 4 bases, with 14 bases spanning the gap. The CDR3 contains 15 residues. CDR3 in DNA: TGTGCCAGCAGCCAAATCTACCTGTCTGGCTATGGCTACACCTTC. This codes for CASSQIYLSGYGYTF.

V usage is TRBV7-2 and J usage is TRBJ1-1; D unclear. The CDR3 has 14 residues. Germline V lookup: CDR1 SGHTA, CDR2 FQGNSA. V lost 0 bases, J lost 4 bases, and 9 bases lay in between. The CDR3 sequence: CASSLAATGTEAFF. The CDR3 bases are TGTGCCAGCAGCTTAGCGGCGACGGGCACTGAAGCTTTCTTT.

The V gene is TRBV11-2, the J gene TRBJ2-3; a weak D match, TRBD2 (6 bases). V lost 5 bases, J lost 5 bases, and 11 bases lay in between. Germline-derived CDR1 and CDR2 are SGHAT and FQNNGV. There are 13 residues in the CDR3. The CDR3 reads CASSQTRGDTQYF. In DNA, the CDR3 is TGTGCCAGCAGCCAGACTAGGGGAGATACGCAGTATTTT.

The gene calls are TRBV11-2 and TRBJ2-1; D is uncertain. Germline V gives CDR1 SGHAT, CDR2 FQNNGV. Trimming stripped 4 bases from V and 13 bases from J, with 20 bases between. This CDR3 is 14 amino acids long. This CDR3 reads CASSSIRRVDFQFF. CDR3 nucleotide sequence: TGTGCCAGCAGCTCGATACGTCGGGTAGATTTTCAGTTCTTC.

The J gene is TRBJ2-7, the V gene TRBV7-3, with D hard to call. The CDR3 is 15 residues long. Germline lookup yields CDR1 SGHTA and CDR2 FQGTGA. The V end lost 2 bases, the J end lost 4 bases, and 15 bases lay between the germline ends. The CDR3 DNA reads as TGTGCCAGCAGCTTACAATCAGGCAACCGTTACGAGCAGTACTTC. This sequence encodes CASSLQSGNRYEQYF.